This T cell receptor beta chain comes out of a study of blood T cell repertoires in COVID-19. Turning to the study itself: In each case, the material was cDNA or gDNA derived from T cells, B-cell-depleted T cells, or PBMCs.

Seattle researchers signed up patients amid active infection and tracked them longitudinally. The CDR3 covers 13 residues. The V gene's germline CDR1 is MNHEY and CDR2 SVGAGI. The trim removed 6 bases at V and 4 bases at J, leaving 5 bases unmatched. TCRdb keeps only in-frame clones here, not all; method: immunoSEQ multiplex PCR. This table holds 300,000 to 450,000 clones, approximately 89% found once. The TCR was taken from a woman aged 55-70 years with COVID-19, enrolled during active disease. The rearrangement uses TRBV6-5 and TRBJ1-2; 7 positions agree with TRBD1. The sample comprised peripheral blood. CDR3 DNA sequence: TGTGCCAGCAGCCCCCGACAGGGCTATGGCTACACCTTC. It translates to CASSPRQGYGYTF.